This TCR beta chain was profiled in a study of blood T cells in healthy people across ages. A second roughly 6 to 11 cycle PCR used barcoded and J-beta primers. TCRdb reanalysed the 5' RACE reads using MiXCR and keeps one entry per CDR3 protein. The sample lists about 1.7 million distinct CDR3 sequences, about 28% occurring once. The study, taken as a whole, reports: There was a strong correlation between TCR beta diversity and naive T cell percentage. It was held that diversity estimates obtained from one million T cells represented underestimates.

This clonotype was detected many times. Its antigen is not identified. Trimming left V 6 bases short and J 8 bases short, with 8 bases between. Per the germline V gene, CDR1 is MNHEY and CDR2 is SVGEGT. The CDR3 sequence is 11 residues long. Sequenced input: blood. The sequence was collected from a woman in her 30s in good health. The chain joins TRBV6-2 or TRBV6-3 to TRBJ2-1; the D is unclear. The CDR3 here is CASSHSDEQFF. CDR3 DNA sequence: TGTGCCAGCAGCCACTCAGATGAGCAGTTCTTC.